The clone carrying this T cell receptor beta chain was observed once. Its antigen is not identified. TCRbeta library construction was performed incorporating unique molecular identifiers. From the PCR reads, TCRdb called clonotypes with MiXCR, one entry per CDR3 protein. The repertoire consists of around 800,000 distinct CDR3 sequences, with 16% occurring once and the leading ten covering approximately 4.5%. The data belong to a study of T-cell reconstitution after alpha-beta-depleted transplantation in children. The germline V and J ends were trimmed by 3 bases and 6 bases, with 14 bases remaining between them. CDR1 is MGHDK and CDR2 is SYGVNS in the germline V gene. This CDR3 has 14 residues. Notes on the study in general: Fresh T-cell production supplied most of the T-cell counts and diversity seen one year after transplant. Expanded clones from the graft, numbering several hundred, reportedly supplied alpha-beta T cells about two months after transplant.

The origin of this receptor is a male patient between 10 and 17 years old who had a stem cell transplant for acute lymphoblastic leukemia, so the T cells may come from the graft donor. The sequences come from PBMCs, mostly from graft donor cells, collected 360 days after TCRalphabeta/CD19-depleted stem cell transplant. This chain links TRBV25-1 with TRBJ1-2; tentatively, D is TRBD1 (5 bases). For the CDR3, the DNA is TGTGCCAGCAGTGAGACGTCTATGGGGGATGGCTACACCTTC. It encodes CASSETSMGDGYTF.